The TCR beta chain under discussion was sequenced for a study of shared clonotypes between healthy human individuals. Study-level background: Each donor's CD4 naive and CD4 memory cells filled three plates apiece, CD8 naive two, and CD8 memory one. Study-wide findings and caveats: Non-shared clonotypes had lower generation probabilities than clonotypes shared by all four sorted-subset donors.

CDR3 length: 15 amino acids. V shed 5 bases, J shed 3 bases, and the junction held 5 bases outside the gene matches. Germline V gene sequence: CDR1 SGHAT, CDR2 FQNNGV. Of note for this clone: Antigen specificity is unknown.

Assay: immunoSEQ multiplex PCR; the TCRdb copy retains only in-frame clones and omits some. This table has about 980,000 clones, approximately 76% appearing once. This clonotype was sampled from a man between 18 and 35 years old in good health. V and J are TRBV11-2 and TRBJ2-7, with TRBD2 matching 12 bases. Input material: memory CD4+ T cells sorted from blood. Stated subset: CD45RA-negative fraction. As DNA, the CDR3 is TGTGCCAGCAGCCTTGGACTAGCGGGGATCTACGAGCAGTACTTC. Translation gives CASSLGLAGIYEQYF.